The clone carrying this TCR beta chain was counted only a few times. The data stem from a study of response to subunit inactivated influenza vaccine. Via MiXCR, TCRdb re-called the RT-PCR reads, giving one row per CDR3 protein. Of 650,000 to 800,000 distinct CDR3 sequences in the sample, under 20% were seen once. This CDR3 has 13 amino acids. The germline V and J ends were trimmed by 5 bases and 13 bases, with 20 bases remaining between them. This sequence originates from a man over 45 who received an inactivated influenza vaccine. The sample consisted of PBMCs from blood, taken around 5 days after vaccination. The chain recombines TRBV12-3 or TRBV12-4 with TRBJ1-1, with D possibly matching TRBD1 (5 bases). The CDR3 DNA sequence: TGTGCCAGCAGTCCCCCGGGACCGAAAAAAGGTTTCTTT. Amino acids: CASSPPGPKKGFF.